The 29 T cell receptor beta chains below come from one sample, sequenced in a study of blood T cell repertoires in COVID-19 (TCRdb year 2020). Libraries were prepared through the immunoSEQ multiplex PCR assay. Entries here come from immuneACCESS through TCRdb and include only in-frame sequences with V and J called. Some clones fail to appear in such tables; in the studies checked, an unresolved V gene covers under half of the shortfall, and the cause of the remainder is unknown. The sample table lists about 260,000 clones, approximately 86% of them with a count of one. Around 1.8% of the sample lies in the top ten. Sequences were obtained from peripheral blood. The receptors come from a man aged 25 to 40 with active or convalescent COVID-19.

The chain recombines TRBV7-2 with TRBJ1-2, with D tentatively TRBD1 (5 bases). CDR1 is SGHTA, CDR2 FQGNSA, per germline. The CDR3 is made up of 15 amino acids. Trimming cost V 1 base and J 2 bases, with 11 bases left between them. The CDR3: CASSLGYTGNYGYTF. The CDR3 DNA is TGTGCCAGCAGCTTAGGATATACAGGAAACTATGGCTACACCTTC.

The CDR3 coding sequence is TGTGCCAGCAGCCAAGATGTCTCAGGGGCGTACTATGGCTACACCTTC. Protein: CASSQDVSGAYYGYTF. The chain combines TRBV3-1 (or the pseudogene TRBV3-2) with TRBJ1-2; perhaps TRBD1 as D (6 bases). The CDR3 is 16 amino acids. Trimming removed 0 bases at V and 3 bases at J, with 14 bases between. Germline CDR1 is LGHDT and CDR2 is YNNKEL (reference sequence).

CDR3 residues: CASSQVWRGDTDTQYF. The CDR3 region has the DNA TGCGCCAGCAGCCAAGTCTGGCGGGGGGACACAGATACGCAGTATTTT. The chain combines TRBV4-1 with TRBJ2-3; 8 nucleotides agree with TRBD2. Germline assignment: CDR1 MGHRA and CDR2 YSYEKL. The length of the CDR3 is 16 residues. The ends lost 1 base at V and 2 bases at J; junction bases unmatched: 5.

J is TRBJ1-5 and V is TRBV21-1; the table's D call TRBD1 went unverified against the DNA. TRBV21-1 is a recognized pseudogene. The CDR3 length is 17 residues. This chain's CDR3 is CASSKADRGTRNQPQHF. CDR3 coding DNA: TGTGCCAGCAGCAAGGCGGACAGGGGTACACGCAATCAGCCCCAGCATTTT.

This chain links TRBV27 with TRBJ2-1; D not resolved. Per the germline V gene, CDR1 is MNHEY and CDR2 is SMNVEV (reference sequence). The V gene lost 8 bases and the J gene lost 4 bases, with 18 bases spanning the gap. The CDR3 has 15 amino acids. The chain's CDR3 is CASSETSLRYNEQFF. CDR3 in DNA: TGTGCCAGCTCCGAAACCAGCCTGAGGTACAATGAGCAGTTCTTC.

The genes are TRBV5-1 and TRBJ2-6; 12 nucleotides match TRBD1. Germline V gene sequence: CDR1 SGHRS, CDR2 YFSETQ. Germline trimming cut 4 bases from V and 0 bases from J; bases unmatched to any gene: 5. The CDR3 loop spans 18 amino acids. The CDR3 DNA reads TGCGCCAGCAGCCTAGGGACAGGGGGCGTCTCTGGGGCCAACGTCCTGACTTTC. It encodes CASSLGTGGVSGANVLTF.

This clone turned up a few times. The chain links TRBV6-2 or TRBV6-3 to TRBJ2-7, with D tentatively TRBD1 (5 bases). V lost 3 bases to trimming and J lost 3 bases, with 30 bases between them. Germline V CDR1 and CDR2: MNHEY, SVGEGT. The length of the CDR3 is 20 residues. CDR3 sequence (DNA): TGTGCCAGCAGTTATTCCTTGGACAAGAGAAAAAGTTACCCTCACTACGAGCAGTACTTC. Translating it yields CASSYSLDKRKSYPHYEQYF.

The V and J genes are TRBV20-1 and TRBJ1-1; perhaps TRBD1 as D (5 bases). The CDR3 length is 11 residues. Deletions cut 5 bases from V and 5 bases from J, with 9 bases between. Germline lookup yields CDR1 DFQATT and CDR2 SNEGSKA (reference sequence). Here the CDR3 reads CSAAGRTEAFF. DNA for the CDR3: TGCAGTGCTGCAGGGAGGACTGAAGCTTTCTTT.

This clone was recorded a few times. The chain links TRBV30 to TRBJ2-2, with D unclear. CDR1 and CDR2 from the germline V gene are GTSNPN and SVGIG (reference sequence). The CDR3 has 13 residues. V dropped 0 bases and J dropped 3 bases, with 5 bases sitting between them. The DNA of the CDR3 is TGTGCCTGGAGTGTACAAGACACCGGGGAGCTGTTTTTT. Translation: CAWSVQDTGELFF.

The CDR3 coding sequence is TGCGCCAGCAGCCAAGAGCGGAACTACGAGCAGTACTTC. Translation gives CASSQERNYEQYF. The V call is TRBV4-3, the J call TRBJ2-7; D gene ambiguous. V was clipped by 0 bases and J by 3 bases, with 6 bases between them. Looked up from germline, CDR1 is LGHNA and CDR2 is YSLEER. This CDR3 contains 13 residues.

The chain has TRBV18 and TRBJ2-1; 8 bases agree with TRBD2. From germline, CDR1 is KGHSH and CDR2 LQKENI. The CDR3 covers 16 residues. V gave up 2 bases and J gave up 2 bases; unmatched junction bases: 5. The CDR3: CASSPYSGGTYNEQFF. CDR3 DNA: TGTGCCAGCTCACCATACAGCGGGGGTACCTACAATGAGCAGTTCTTC.

This chain uses TRBV7-8 with TRBJ1-1; D is unclear. Germline values: CDR1 SGHVS, CDR2 FQNEAQ. This CDR3 is 12 amino acids long. The V end was cut by 5 bases, the J end by 6 bases, with 10 bases between. CDR3 loop: CASSQARAEAFF. CDR3 DNA: TGTGCCAGCAGCCAGGCGAGGGCTGAAGCTTTCTTT.

This clone was detected a few times. V and J are TRBV10-2 and TRBJ1-2; tentatively, D is TRBD1 (6 bases). Per germline, CDR1 WSHSY and CDR2 SAAADI. The length of the CDR3 is 15 residues. The V gene lost 2 bases and the J gene lost 7 bases, with 17 bases spanning the gap. The CDR3 coding sequence is TGCGCCAGCAGTGAGGATGGGGGGGCGCGTCTTGGCTACACCTTC. Translated, it gives CASSEDGGARLGYTF.

This clone appeared a single time. The J gene is TRBJ1-1, the V gene TRBV18; D possibly corresponds to TRBD1 (5 bases). V was shortened by 2 bases and J by 3 bases, with 7 bases between the two germline ends. CDR1 and CDR2 from the germline V gene are KGHSH and LQKENI. The CDR3 sequence is 13 residues long. Here the CDR3 DNA reads TGTGCCAGCTCACCAGCGGGGGACACTGAAGCTTTCTTT. Translated: CASSPAGDTEAFF.

This clone has a handful of counts. This chain connects TRBV2 to TRBJ1-1, with no clear D. The V end lost 1 base, the J end lost 6 bases, and 15 bases lay between the germline ends. The CDR3 runs to 15 residues. Germline CDR1 and CDR2: SNHLY and FYNNEI. The DNA of the CDR3 is TGTGCCAGCAGTGAAGGGTTGGAGGTCCTCGCTGAAGCTTTCTTT. Protein product: CASSEGLEVLAEAFF.

The chain has TRBV30 and TRBJ1-1, with 8 bases identical to TRBD1. V lost 5 bases, J lost 4 bases, and 3 bases stayed unmatched. The CDR3 length is 12 residues. Germline CDR1 is GTSNPN and CDR2 is SVGIG (reference sequence). CDR3 nucleotides: TGTGCCTGGGGACAGGGCCCCACTGAAGCTTTCTTT. This gives the protein CAWGQGPTEAFF.

The gene calls are TRBV11-2 and TRBJ1-2; a possible D gene is TRBD1 (5 bases). The germline gives CDR1 SGHAT, CDR2 FQNNGV. V shed 0 bases and J shed 4 bases, with 12 bases lying between them. The CDR3 loop spans 15 amino acids. The CDR3 is CASSLDREGIYGYTF. In nucleotides, the CDR3 is TGTGCCAGCAGCTTAGACCGGGAGGGGATCTATGGCTACACCTTC.

The chain has TRBV9 and TRBJ2-3; 8 bases are shared with TRBD1. CDR3 size: 15 residues. Trimming removed 0 bases from V and 2 bases from J; junction bases left unmatched: 2. CDR1 and CDR2 (germline): SGDLS, YYNGEE. The CDR3 sequence is CASSVGTGNTDTQYF. In DNA form, the CDR3 reads TGTGCCAGCAGCGTAGGGACAGGGAACACAGATACGCAGTATTTT.

This clone is a singleton in its sample. The chain employs TRBV10-3 and TRBJ1-2; weak D call: TRBD1 (5 bases). The germline V and J ends were trimmed by 10 bases and 7 bases, with 19 bases remaining between them. Germline loops: CDR1 ENHRY, CDR2 SYGVKD. This CDR3 is 13 amino acids long. CDR3 coding DNA: TGTGCCAGTACAGGCAGCTCCCTGGCTGGCTACACCTTC. It codes for CASTGSSLAGYTF.

The chain carries TRBV2 and TRBJ2-7; possible D gene TRBD2, 6 bases. Germline V gene lookup returns CDR1 SNHLY and CDR2 FYNNEI. V was pared by 0 bases and J by 12 bases, with 15 bases between. The CDR3 runs to 13 residues. As DNA, the CDR3 is TGTGCCAGCAGTGAAGCAGGAGGGGAGGCTCCGTACTTC. It is translated as CASSEAGGEAPYF.

V is TRBV3-1 (or the pseudogene TRBV3-2) and J is TRBJ1-3; D unclear. CDR1 is LGHDT, CDR2 YNNKEL, per germline (reference sequence). CDR3 size: 13 residues. V gave up 4 bases and J gave up 2 bases, with 6 bases separating them. DNA for the CDR3: TGTGCCAGCAGCCCACACGCTGGAAACACCATATATTTT. Residues: CASSPHAGNTIYF.

The CDR3 region has the DNA TGTGCCATCAGTGCAGCAGGGACTGATGGCTACACCTTC. This encodes CAISAAGTDGYTF. The chain recombines TRBV10-3 with TRBJ1-2; D possibly corresponds to TRBD1 (5 bases). Trimming took off 4 bases at V and 6 bases at J, with 12 bases between the two ends. The CDR3 runs 13 residues. Per germline, CDR1 ENHRY and CDR2 SYGVKD.

The chain joins TRBV5-1 to TRBJ1-1, with 8 bases that match TRBD1. Germline lookup yields CDR1 SGHRS and CDR2 YFSETQ. The CDR3 contains 14 residues. With V trimmed by 3 bases and J by 4 bases, 5 bases remained unmatched. CDR3 region: CASSSPTGGTEAFF. In DNA, the CDR3 is TGCGCCAGCAGCTCACCCACAGGGGGCACTGAAGCTTTCTTT.

This clone was seen a single time. The chain combines TRBV11-2 with TRBJ1-1, with a tentative D call TRBD1 (5 bases). Per the germline V gene, CDR1 is SGHAT and CDR2 is FQNNGV. The CDR3 spans 15 residues. Trimming removed 5 bases from V and 1 base from J, with 14 bases in between. The chain's CDR3 is CASSLNARENTEAFF. The CDR3 DNA sequence: TGTGCCAGCAGCCTCAATGCCAGGGAGAACACTGAAGCTTTCTTT.

V usage is TRBV6-5 and J usage is TRBJ1-3; TRBD1 matches at 8 bases. The CDR3 has 14 residues. Losses at the gene ends were 8 bases for V and 3 bases for J; bases not matched to a gene: 6. The germline gives CDR1 MNHEY, CDR2 SVGAGI. The CDR3 spells CASAPTGDGNTIYF. As DNA, the CDR3 is TGTGCCAGCGCCCCGACAGGGGATGGAAACACCATATATTTT.

The V and J genes are TRBV11-2 and TRBJ1-2, with 9 nucleotides matching TRBD1. V lost 1 base to trimming and J lost 8 bases; unmatched junction nucleotides: 8. This CDR3 has 15 amino acids. Germline V CDR1 and CDR2: SGHAT, FQNNGV. The CDR3: CASSLATGGRWGYTF. CDR3 nucleotide sequence: TGTGCCAGCAGCTTAGCTACAGGGGGCAGGTGGGGCTACACCTTC. Combining the CDR3 with reference TRBV11-2 and TRBJ1-2 gives the whole variable domain EAGVAQSPRYKIIEKRQSVAFWCNPISGHATLYWYQQILGQGPKLLIQFQNNGVVDDSQLPKDRFSAERLKGVDSTLKIQPAKLEDSAVYLCASSLATGGRWGYTFGSGTRLTVV.

Of note for this clone: Germline and junction disagree at one end, which may indicate a read error. This chain links TRBV15 with TRBJ2-1, with 7 bases identical to TRBD1. Germline loops: CDR1 LNHNV, CDR2 YYDKDF (reference sequence). CDR3 size: 12 residues. CDR3 nucleotides: TGTGCCACCAGCAGAGCTCACAGGGGTATGATCTTC. Its translation is CATSRAHRGMIF.

As DNA, the CDR3 is TGTGCCAGCAGCCAAGAGGCAGGGATCGGCTCCTACAATGAGCAGTTCTTC. Translating gives CASSQEAGIGSYNEQFF. The chain combines TRBV14 with TRBJ2-1; weak D call: TRBD1 (5 bases). The germline gives CDR1 SGHDN, CDR2 FVKESK. V shed 0 bases and J shed 0 bases, with 12 bases lying between them. CDR3 length equals 17 residues.

This clone was seen only a few times. The genes are TRBV30 and TRBJ2-3, with 8 bases fitting TRBD1. CDR1 and CDR2 (germline): GTSNPN, SVGIG (reference sequence). V lost 3 bases and J lost 3; bases outside the gene matches: 2. The CDR3 is made up of 13 amino acids. Here the CDR3 DNA reads TGTGCCTGGAGAGACAGGGGAACAGATACGCAGTATTTT. Translation: CAWRDRGTDTQYF.